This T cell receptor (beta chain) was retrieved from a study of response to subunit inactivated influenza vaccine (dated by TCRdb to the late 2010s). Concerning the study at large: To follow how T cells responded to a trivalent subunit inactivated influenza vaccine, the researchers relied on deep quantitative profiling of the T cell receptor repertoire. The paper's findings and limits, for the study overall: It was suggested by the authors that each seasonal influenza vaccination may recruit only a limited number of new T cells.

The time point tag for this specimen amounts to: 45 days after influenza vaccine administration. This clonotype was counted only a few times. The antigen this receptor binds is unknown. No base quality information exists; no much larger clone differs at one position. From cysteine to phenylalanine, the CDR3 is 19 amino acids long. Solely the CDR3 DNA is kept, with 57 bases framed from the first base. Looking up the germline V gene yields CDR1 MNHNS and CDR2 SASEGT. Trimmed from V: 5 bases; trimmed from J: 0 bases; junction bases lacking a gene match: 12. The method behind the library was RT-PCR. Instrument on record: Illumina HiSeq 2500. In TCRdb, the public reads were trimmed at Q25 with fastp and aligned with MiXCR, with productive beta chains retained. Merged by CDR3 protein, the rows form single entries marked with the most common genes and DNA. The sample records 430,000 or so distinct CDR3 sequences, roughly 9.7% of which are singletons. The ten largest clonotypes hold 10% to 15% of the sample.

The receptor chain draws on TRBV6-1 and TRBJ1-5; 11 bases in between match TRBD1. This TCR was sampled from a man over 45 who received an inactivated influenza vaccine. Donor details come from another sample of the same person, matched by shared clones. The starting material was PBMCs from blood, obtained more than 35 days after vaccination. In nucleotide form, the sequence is TGTGCCAGCAGTCCAAGAGGGACAGGGGGATCCTATAGCAATCAGCCCCAGCATTTT. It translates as CASSPRGTGGSYSNQPQHF.